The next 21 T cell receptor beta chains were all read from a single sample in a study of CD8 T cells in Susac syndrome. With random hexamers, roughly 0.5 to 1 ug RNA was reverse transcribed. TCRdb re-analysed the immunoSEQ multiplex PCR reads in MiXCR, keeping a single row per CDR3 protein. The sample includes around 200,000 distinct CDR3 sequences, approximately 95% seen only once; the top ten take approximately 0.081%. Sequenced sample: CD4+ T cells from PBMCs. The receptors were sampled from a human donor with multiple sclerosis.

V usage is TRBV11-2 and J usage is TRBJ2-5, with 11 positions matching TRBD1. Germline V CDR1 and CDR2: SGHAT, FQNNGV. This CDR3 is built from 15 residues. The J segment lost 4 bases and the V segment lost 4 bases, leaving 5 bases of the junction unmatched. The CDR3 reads CASSSGQGARETQYF. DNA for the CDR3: TGTGCCAGCAGCTCCGGACAGGGGGCAAGAGAGACCCAGTACTTC.

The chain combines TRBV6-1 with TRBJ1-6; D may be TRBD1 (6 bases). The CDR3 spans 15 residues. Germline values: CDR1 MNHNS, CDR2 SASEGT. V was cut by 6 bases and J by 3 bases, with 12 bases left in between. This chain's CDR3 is CASRKGGYYNSPLHF. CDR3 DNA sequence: TGTGCCAGCAGAAAAGGGGGGTACTATAATTCACCCCTCCACTTT.

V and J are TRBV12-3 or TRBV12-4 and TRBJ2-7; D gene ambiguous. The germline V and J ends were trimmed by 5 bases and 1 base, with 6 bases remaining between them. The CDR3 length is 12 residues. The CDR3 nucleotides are TGTGCCAGCAGTGACTTATCCTACGAGCAGTACTTC. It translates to CASSDLSYEQYF.

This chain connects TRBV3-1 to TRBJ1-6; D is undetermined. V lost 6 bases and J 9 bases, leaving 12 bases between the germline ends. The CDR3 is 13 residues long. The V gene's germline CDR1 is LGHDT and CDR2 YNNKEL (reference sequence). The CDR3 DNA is TGTGCCAGCAGTCTCGGGCAGGCTTCACCCCTCCACTTT. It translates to CASSLGQASPLHF.

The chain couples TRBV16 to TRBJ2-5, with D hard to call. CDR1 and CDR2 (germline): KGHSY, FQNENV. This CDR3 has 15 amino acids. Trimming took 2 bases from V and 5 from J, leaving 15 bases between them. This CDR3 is CASSQRQKGLETQYF. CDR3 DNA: TGTGCCAGCAGCCAACGCCAAAAGGGTTTGGAGACCCAGTACTTC.

CDR3 coding DNA: TGTGCCAGCAGCCTAGAGACAGGGGCCAGGAACTATGGCTACACCTTC. This gives the protein CASSLETGARNYGYTF. The genes are TRBV7-9 and TRBJ1-2, with 8 bases that match TRBD1. CDR1 is SEHNR, CDR2 FQNEAQ, per germline (reference sequence). The CDR3 is 16 amino acids. The J segment lost 2 bases and the V segment lost 5 bases, leaving 10 bases of the junction unmatched.

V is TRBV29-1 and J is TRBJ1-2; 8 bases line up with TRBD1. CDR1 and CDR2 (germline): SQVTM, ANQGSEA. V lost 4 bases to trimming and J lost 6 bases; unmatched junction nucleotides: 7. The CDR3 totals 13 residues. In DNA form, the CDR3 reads TGCAGCGTTGGAGCGACAGGGGTTCATGGCTACACCTTC. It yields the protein CSVGATGVHGYTF. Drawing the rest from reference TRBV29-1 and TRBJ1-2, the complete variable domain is SAVISQKPSRDICQRGTSLTIQCQVDSQVTMMFWYRQQPGQSLTLIATANQGSEATYESGFVIDKFPISRPNLTFSTLTVSNMSPEDSSIYLCSVGATGVHGYTFGSGTRLTVV.

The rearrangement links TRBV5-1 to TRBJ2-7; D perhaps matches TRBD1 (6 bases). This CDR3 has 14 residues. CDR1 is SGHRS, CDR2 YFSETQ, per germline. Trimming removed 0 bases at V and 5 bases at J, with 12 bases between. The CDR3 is CASSLVGTIHEQYF. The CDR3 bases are TGCGCCAGCAGCTTGGTTGGGACAATTCACGAGCAGTACTTC. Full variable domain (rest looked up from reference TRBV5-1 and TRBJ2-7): KAGVTQTPRYLIKTRGQQVTLSCSPISGHRSVSWYQQTPGQGLQFLFEYFSETQRNKGNFPGRFSGRQFSNSRSEMNVSTLELGDSALYLCASSLVGTIHEQYFGPGTRLTVT.

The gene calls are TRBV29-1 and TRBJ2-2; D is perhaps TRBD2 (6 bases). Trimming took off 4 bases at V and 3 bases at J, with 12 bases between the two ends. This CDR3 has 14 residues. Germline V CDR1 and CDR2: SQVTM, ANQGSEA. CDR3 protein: CSVGWRADTGELFF. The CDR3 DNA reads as TGCAGCGTTGGTTGGAGGGCAGACACCGGGGAGCTGTTTTTT.

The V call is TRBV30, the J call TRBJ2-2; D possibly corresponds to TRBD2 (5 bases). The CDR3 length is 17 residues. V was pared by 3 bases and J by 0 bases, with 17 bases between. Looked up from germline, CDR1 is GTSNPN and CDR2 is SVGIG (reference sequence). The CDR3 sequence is CAWRGSDPRSNTGELFF. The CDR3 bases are TGTGCCTGGAGAGGTAGCGACCCACGTTCGAACACCGGGGAGCTGTTTTTT. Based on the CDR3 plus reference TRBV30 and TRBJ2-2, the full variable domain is SQTIHQWPATLVQPVGSPLSLECTVEGTSNPNLYWYRQAAGRGLQLLFYSVGIGQISSEVPQNLSASRPQDRQFILSSKKLLLSDSGFYLCAWRGSDPRSNTGELFFGEGSRLTVL.

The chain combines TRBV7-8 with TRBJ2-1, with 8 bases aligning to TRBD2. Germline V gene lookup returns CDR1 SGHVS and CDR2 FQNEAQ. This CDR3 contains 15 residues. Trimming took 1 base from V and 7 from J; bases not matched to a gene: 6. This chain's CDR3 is CASSLVIAGRNEQFF. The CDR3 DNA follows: TGTGCCAGCAGCTTAGTAATAGCGGGGAGGAATGAGCAGTTCTTC.

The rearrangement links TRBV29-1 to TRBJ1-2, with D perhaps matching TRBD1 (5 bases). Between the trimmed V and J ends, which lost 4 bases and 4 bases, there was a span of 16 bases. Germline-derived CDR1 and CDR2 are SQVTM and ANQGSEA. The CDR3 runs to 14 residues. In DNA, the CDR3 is TGCAGCGTTGTAATAGCAAGGGGTGGCTATGGCTACACCTTC. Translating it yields CSVVIARGGYGYTF.

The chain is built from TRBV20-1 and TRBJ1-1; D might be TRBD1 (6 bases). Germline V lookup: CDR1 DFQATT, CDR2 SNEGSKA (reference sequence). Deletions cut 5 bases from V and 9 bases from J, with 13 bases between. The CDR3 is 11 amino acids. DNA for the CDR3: TGCAGTGCTGCAGGGGCATCTCAAGCTTTCTTT. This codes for CSAAGASQAFF.

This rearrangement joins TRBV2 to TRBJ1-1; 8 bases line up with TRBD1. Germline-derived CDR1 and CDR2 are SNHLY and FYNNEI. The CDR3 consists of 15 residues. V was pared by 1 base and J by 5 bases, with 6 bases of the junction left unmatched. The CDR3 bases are TGTGCCAGCAGTGAAGGGACAGGGTGGGATACTGAAGCTTTCTTT. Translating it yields CASSEGTGWDTEAFF.

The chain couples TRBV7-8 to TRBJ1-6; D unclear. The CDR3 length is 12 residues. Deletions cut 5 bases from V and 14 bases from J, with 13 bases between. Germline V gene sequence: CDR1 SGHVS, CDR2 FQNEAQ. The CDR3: CASSPRAGALHF. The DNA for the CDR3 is TGTGCCAGCAGCCCTCGAGCGGGAGCCCTCCACTTT.

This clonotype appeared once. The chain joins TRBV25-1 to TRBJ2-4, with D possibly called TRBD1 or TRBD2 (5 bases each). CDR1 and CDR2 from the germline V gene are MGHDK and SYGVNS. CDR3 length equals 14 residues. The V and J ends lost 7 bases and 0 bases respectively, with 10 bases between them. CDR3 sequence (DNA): TGTGCCAGCACGGGACGGCTAGCCAAAAACATTCAGTACTTC. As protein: CASTGRLAKNIQYF.

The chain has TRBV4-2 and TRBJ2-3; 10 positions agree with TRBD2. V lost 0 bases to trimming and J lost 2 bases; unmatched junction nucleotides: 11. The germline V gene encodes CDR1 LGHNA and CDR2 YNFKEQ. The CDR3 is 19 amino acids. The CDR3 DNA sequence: TGTGCCAGCAGCCAAGATCTCCTAGCGGGGGAACCCCCCACAGATACGCAGTATTTT. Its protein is CASSQDLLAGEPPTDTQYF.

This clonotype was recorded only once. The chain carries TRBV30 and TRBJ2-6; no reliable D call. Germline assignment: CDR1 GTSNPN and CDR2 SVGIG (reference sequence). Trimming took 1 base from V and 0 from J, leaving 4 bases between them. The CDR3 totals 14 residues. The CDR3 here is CAWSGLSGANVLTF. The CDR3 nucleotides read TGTGCCTGGAGTGGGCTCTCTGGGGCCAACGTCCTGACTTTC.

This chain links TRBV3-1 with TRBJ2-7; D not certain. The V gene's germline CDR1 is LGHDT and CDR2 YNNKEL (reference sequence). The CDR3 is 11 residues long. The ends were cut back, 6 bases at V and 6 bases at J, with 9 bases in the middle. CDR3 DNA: TGTGCCAGCAGTTCCCTAAGCGAGCAGTACTTC. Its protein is CASSSLSEQYF.

DNA for the CDR3: TGTGCCAGCAGTGAGGCCCCGCAGCAGTACTTC. Its protein product is CASSEAPQQYF. The chain is built from TRBV2 and TRBJ2-7; D gene unclear. Germline V gene lookup returns CDR1 SNHLY and CDR2 FYNNEI. CDR3 length: 11 residues. Trimming removed 3 bases from V and 8 bases from J, with 8 bases in between. Using reference TRBV2 and TRBJ2-7 for the parts outside the CDR3, the full variable domain is EPEVTQTPSHQVTQMGQEVILRCVPISNHLYFYWYRQILGQKVEFLVSFYNNEISEKSEIFDDQFSVERPDGSNFTLKIRSTKLEDSAMYFCASSEAPQQYFGPGTRLTVT.

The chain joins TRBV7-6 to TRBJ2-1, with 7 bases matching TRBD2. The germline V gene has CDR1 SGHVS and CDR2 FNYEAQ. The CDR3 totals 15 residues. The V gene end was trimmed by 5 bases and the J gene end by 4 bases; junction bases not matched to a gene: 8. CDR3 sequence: CASSLQAGTYNEQFF. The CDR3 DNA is TGTGCCAGCAGCCTCCAAGCGGGAACGTACAATGAGCAGTTCTTC.